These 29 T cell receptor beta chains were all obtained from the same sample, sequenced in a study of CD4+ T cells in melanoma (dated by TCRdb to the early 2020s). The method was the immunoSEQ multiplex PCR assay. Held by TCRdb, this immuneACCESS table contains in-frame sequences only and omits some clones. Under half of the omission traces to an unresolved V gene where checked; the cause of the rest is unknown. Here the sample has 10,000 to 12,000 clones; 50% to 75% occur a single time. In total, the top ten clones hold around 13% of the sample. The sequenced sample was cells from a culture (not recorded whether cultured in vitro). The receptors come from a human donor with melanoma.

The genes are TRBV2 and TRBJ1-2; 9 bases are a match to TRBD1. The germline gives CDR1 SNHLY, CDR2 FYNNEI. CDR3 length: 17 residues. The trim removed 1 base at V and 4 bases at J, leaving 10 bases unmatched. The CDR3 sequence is CASSEGGGTGTAYGYTF. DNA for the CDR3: TGTGCCAGCAGTGAAGGGGGTGGGACAGGGACGGCCTATGGCTACACCTTC.

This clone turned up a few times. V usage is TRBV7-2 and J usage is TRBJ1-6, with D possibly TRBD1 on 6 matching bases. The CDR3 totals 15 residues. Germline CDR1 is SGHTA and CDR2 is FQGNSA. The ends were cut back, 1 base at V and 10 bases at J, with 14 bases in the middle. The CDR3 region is CASSLGGRGGSPLHF. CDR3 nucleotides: TGTGCCAGCAGCTTAGGGGGCAGGGGAGGATCACCCCTCCACTTT.

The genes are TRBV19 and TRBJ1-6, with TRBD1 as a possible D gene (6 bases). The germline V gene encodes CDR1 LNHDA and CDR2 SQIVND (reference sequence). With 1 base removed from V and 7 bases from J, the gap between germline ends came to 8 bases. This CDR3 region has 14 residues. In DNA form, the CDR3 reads TGTGCCAGTAGTATAGGGACAGCCAATTCACCCCTCCACTTT. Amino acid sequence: CASSIGTANSPLHF.

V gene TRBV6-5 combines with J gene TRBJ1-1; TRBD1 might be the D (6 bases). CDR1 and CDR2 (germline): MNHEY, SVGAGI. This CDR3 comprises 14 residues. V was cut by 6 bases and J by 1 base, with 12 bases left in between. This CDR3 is CASRTRGENTEAFF. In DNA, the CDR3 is TGTGCCAGCAGAACCAGGGGAGAGAACACTGAAGCTTTCTTT.

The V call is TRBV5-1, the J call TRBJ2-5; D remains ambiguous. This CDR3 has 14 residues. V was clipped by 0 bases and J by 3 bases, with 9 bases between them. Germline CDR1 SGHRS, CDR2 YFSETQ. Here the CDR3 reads CASSLGHAKETQYF. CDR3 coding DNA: TGCGCCAGCAGCTTGGGACATGCAAAAGAGACCCAGTACTTC.

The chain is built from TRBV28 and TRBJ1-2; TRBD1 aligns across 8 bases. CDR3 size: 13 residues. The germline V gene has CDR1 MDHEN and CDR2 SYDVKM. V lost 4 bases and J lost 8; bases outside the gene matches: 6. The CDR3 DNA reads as TGTGCCAGCAGTTCTGGACAGGGAGGGGGCTACACCTTC. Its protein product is CASSSGQGGGYTF.

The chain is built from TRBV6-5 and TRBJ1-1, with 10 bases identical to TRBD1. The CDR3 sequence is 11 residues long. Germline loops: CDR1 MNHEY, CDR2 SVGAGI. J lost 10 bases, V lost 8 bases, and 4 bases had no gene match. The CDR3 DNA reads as TGTGCCAGCGTACGACAGGGGGCAGCTTTCTTT. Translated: CASVRQGAAFF.

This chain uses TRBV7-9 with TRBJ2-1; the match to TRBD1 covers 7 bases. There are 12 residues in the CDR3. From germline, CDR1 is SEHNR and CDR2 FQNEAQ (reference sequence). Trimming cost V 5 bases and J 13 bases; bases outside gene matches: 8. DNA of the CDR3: TGTGCCAGCAGCGTTTACAGGGGTTCACAGTTCTTC. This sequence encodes CASSVYRGSQFF. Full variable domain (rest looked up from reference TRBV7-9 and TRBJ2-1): DTGVSQNPRHKITKRGQNVTFRCDPISEHNRLYWYRQTLGQGPEFLTYFQNEAQLEKSRLLSDRFSAERPKGSFSTLEIQRTEQGDSAMYLCASSVYRGSQFFGPGTRLTVL.

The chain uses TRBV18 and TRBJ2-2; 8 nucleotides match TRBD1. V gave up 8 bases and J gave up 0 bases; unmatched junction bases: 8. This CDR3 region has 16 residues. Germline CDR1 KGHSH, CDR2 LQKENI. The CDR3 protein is CASVTRQGSNTGELFF. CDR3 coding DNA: TGTGCCAGCGTCACCCGACAGGGGTCGAACACCGGGGAGCTGTTTTTT.

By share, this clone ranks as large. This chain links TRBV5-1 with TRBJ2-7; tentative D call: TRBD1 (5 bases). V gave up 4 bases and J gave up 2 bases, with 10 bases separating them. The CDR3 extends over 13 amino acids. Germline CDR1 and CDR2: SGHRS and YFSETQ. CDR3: CASSRQQAYEQYF. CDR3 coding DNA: TGCGCCAGCAGCCGTCAACAGGCCTACGAGCAGTACTTC.

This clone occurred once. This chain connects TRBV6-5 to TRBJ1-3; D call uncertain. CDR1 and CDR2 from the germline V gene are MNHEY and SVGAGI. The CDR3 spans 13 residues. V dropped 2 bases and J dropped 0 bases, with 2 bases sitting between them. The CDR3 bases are TGTGCCAGCAGTTACAACTCTGGAAACACCATATATTTT. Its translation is CASSYNSGNTIYF.

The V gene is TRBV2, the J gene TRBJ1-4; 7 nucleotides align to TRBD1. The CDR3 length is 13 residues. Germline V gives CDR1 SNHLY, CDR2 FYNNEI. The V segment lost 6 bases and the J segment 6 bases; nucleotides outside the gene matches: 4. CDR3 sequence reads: CASRDRAYEKLFF. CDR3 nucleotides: TGTGCCAGCAGAGACAGGGCCTATGAAAAACTGTTTTTT.

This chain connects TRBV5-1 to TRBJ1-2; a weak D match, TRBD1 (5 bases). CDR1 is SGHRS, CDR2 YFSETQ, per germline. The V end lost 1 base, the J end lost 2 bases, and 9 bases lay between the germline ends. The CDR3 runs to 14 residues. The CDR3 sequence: CASSLRTQNYGYTF. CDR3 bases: TGCGCCAGCAGCTTGAGGACACAGAACTATGGCTACACCTTC.

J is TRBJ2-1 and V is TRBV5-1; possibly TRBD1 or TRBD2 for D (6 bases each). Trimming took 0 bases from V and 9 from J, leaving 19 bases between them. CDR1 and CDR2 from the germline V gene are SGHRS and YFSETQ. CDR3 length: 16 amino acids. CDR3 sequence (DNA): TGCGCCAGCAGCTTGGGTGGGGGGCACCCGTCGGCTGAGCAGTTCTTC. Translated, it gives CASSLGGGHPSAEQFF.

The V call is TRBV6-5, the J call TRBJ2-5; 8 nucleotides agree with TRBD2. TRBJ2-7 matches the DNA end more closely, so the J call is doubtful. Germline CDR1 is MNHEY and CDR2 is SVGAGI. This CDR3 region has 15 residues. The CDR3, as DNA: TGTGCCAGCAGTTACTTACGGGGGGGGATGAACGAGCAGTACTTC. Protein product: CASSYLRGGMNEQYF.

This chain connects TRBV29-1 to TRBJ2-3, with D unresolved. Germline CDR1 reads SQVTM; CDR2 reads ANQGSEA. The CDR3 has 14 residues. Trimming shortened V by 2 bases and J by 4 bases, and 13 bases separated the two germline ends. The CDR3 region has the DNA TGCAGCGTTGAAAATGGCTGGACCGCAGATACGCAGTATTTT. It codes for CSVENGWTADTQYF.

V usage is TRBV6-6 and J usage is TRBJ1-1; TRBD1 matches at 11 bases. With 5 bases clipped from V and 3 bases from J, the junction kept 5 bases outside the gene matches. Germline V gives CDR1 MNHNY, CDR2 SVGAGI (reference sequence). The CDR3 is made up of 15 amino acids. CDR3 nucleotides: TGTGCCAGCAGTGGACAGGGGGCTGGTGACACTGAAGCTTTCTTT. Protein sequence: CASSGQGAGDTEAFF.

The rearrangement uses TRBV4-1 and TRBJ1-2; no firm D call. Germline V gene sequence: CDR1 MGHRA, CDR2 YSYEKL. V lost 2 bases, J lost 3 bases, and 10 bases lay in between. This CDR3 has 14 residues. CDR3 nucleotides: TGCGCCAGCAGCCAACCTGACGGATACTATGGCTACACCTTC. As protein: CASSQPDGYYGYTF.

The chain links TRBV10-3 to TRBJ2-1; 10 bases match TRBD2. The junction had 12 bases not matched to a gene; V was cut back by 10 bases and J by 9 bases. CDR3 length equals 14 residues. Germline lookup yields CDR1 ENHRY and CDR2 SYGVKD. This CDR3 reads CATRRLAGLSEQFF. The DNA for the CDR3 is TGTGCCACCCGGAGACTAGCGGGTTTATCTGAGCAGTTCTTC.

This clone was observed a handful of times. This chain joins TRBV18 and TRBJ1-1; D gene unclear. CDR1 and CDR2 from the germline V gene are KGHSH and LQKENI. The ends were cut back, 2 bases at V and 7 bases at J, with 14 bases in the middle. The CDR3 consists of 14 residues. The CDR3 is CASSPIVTLDEAFF. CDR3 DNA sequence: TGTGCCAGCTCACCAATAGTTACCCTAGATGAAGCTTTCTTT.

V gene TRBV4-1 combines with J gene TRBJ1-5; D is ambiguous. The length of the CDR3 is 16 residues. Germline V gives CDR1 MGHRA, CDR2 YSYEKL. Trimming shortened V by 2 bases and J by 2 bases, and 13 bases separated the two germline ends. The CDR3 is CASSQPRAYGNQPQHF. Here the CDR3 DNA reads TGCGCCAGCAGCCAACCGAGGGCCTACGGCAATCAGCCCCAGCATTTT.

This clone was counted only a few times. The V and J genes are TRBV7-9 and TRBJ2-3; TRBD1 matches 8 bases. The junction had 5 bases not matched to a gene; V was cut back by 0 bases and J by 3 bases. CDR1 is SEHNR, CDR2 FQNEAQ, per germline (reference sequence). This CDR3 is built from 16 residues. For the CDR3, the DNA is TGTGCCAGCAGCTTAGCTGAGGACAGGGCTACAGATACGCAGTATTTT. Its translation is CASSLAEDRATDTQYF. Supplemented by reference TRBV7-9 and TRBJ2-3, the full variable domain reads DTGVSQNPRHKITKRGQNVTFRCDPISEHNRLYWYRQTLGQGPEFLTYFQNEAQLEKSRLLSDRFSAERPKGSFSTLEIQRTEQGDSAMYLCASSLAEDRATDTQYFGPGTRLTVL.

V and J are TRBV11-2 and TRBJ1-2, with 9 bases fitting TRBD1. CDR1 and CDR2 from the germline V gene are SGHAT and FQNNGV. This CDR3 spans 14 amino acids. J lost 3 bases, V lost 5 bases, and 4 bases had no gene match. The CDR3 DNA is TGTGCCAGCAGCGCGACAGGGGGGCACTATGGCTACACCTTC. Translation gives CASSATGGHYGYTF.

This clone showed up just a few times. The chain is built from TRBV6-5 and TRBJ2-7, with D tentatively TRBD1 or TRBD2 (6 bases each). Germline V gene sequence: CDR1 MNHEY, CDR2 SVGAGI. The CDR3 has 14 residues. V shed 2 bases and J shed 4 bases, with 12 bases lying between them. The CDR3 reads CASSYARGRYEQYF. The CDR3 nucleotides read TGTGCCAGCAGTTACGCCCGGGGGCGATACGAGCAGTACTTC.

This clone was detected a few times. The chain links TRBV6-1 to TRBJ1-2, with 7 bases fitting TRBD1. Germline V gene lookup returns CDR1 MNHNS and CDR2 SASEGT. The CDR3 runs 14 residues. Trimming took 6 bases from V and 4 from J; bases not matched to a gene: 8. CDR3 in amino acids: CASSEGQRFYGYTF. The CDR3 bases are TGTGCCAGCAGCGAGGGACAGCGCTTCTATGGCTACACCTTC.

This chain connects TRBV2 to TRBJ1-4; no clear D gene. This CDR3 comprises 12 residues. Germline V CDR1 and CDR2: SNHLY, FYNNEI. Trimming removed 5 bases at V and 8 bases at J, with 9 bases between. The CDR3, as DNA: TGTGCCAGCAGTCTGCGTGGCGAAAAACTGTTTTTT. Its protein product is CASSLRGEKLFF. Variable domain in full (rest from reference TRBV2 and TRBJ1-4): EPEVTQTPSHQVTQMGQEVILRCVPISNHLYFYWYRQILGQKVEFLVSFYNNEISEKSEIFDDQFSVERPDGSNFTLKIRSTKLEDSAMYFCASSLRGEKLFFGSGTQLSVL.

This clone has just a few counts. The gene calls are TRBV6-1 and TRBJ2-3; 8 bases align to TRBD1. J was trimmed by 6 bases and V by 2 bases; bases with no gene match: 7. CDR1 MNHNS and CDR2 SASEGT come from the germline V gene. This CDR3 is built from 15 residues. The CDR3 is CASSEQGANGDTQYF. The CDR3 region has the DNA TGTGCCAGCAGTGAACAGGGGGCAAACGGGGATACGCAGTATTTT.

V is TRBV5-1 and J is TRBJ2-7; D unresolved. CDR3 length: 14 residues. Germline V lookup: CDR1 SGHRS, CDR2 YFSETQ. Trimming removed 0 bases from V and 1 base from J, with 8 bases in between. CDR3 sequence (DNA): TGCGCCAGCAGCTTGGGTTTTGGGTCCTACGAGCAGTACTTC. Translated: CASSLGFGSYEQYF.

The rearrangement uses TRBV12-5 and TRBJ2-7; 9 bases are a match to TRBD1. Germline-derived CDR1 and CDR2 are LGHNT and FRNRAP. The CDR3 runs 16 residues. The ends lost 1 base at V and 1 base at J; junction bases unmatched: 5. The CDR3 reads CASGLAGTGKSYEQYF. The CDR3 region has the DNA TGTGCTAGTGGTTTGGCCGGGACAGGGAAGTCCTACGAGCAGTACTTC. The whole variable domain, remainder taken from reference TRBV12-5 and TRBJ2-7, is DARVTQTPRHKVTEMGQEVTMRCQPILGHNTVFWYRQTMMQGLELLAYFRNRAPLDDSGMPKDRFSAEMPDATLATLKIQPSEPRDSAVYFCASGLAGTGKSYEQYFGPGTRLTVT.